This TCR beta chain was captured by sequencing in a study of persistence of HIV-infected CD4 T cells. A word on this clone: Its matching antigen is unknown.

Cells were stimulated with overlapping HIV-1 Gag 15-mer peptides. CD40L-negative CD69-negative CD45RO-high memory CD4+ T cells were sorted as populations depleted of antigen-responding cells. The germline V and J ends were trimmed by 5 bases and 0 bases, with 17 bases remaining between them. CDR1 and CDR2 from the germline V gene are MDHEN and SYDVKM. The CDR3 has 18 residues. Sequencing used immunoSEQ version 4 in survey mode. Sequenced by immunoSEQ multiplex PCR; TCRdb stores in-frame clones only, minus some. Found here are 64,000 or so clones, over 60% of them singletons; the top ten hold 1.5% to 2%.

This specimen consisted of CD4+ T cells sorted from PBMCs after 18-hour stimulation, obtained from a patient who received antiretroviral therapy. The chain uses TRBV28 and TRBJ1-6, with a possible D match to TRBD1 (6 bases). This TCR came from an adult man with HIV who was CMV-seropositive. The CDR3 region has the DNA TGTGCCAGCAGTCCGGGGACACCTCCACGCTCCTATAATTCACCCCTCCACTTT. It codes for CASSPGTPPRSYNSPLHF.